The 23 T cell receptor beta chains given below trace back to one sample, sequenced in a study of T cell changes during pregnancy in multiple sclerosis. TCRdb keeps only in-frame clones here, not all; method: immunoSEQ multiplex PCR. The sample yields about 38,000 clones, around 90% seen once. The starting material was CD8+ T cells from peripheral blood mononuclear cells, obtained in the third trimester of pregnancy. The receptors were sampled from a female donor with multiple sclerosis, enrolled in a pregnancy study.

The V call is TRBV5-6, the J call TRBJ1-5, with D perhaps TRBD1 (5 bases). V dropped 4 bases and J dropped 3 bases, with 20 bases sitting between them. The CDR3 contains 17 residues. Germline loops: CDR1 SGHDT, CDR2 YYEEEE. The CDR3 spells CASSPGGDGGFNQPQHF. The CDR3 bases are TGTGCCAGCAGCCCAGGAGGGGACGGAGGATTCAATCAGCCCCAGCATTTT.

V is TRBV9 and J is TRBJ2-5, with D hard to call. Trimming stripped 4 bases from V and 13 bases from J, with 14 bases between. Germline V lookup: CDR1 SGDLS, CDR2 YYNGEE. CDR3 size: 11 residues. In nucleotides, the CDR3 is TGTGCCAGCAGCACTAAGACCTCTCGGTACTTC. Residues: CASSTKTSRYF.

V usage is TRBV11-2 and J usage is TRBJ2-7, with 8 nucleotides matching TRBD2. The CDR3 sequence is 14 residues long. The V and J ends lost 1 base and 7 bases, in that order; junction bases with no gene match: 6. Per the germline V gene, CDR1 is SGHAT and CDR2 is FQNNGV. This CDR3 reads CASSLVPGGWEQYF. Here the CDR3 DNA reads TGTGCCAGCAGCTTAGTGCCGGGAGGGTGGGAGCAGTACTTC.

This clone showed up just once. The rearrangement joins TRBV27 to TRBJ2-5, with 13 bases lining up with TRBD2. The CDR3 runs 18 residues. Germline-derived CDR1 and CDR2 are MNHEY and SMNVEV (reference sequence). V shed 4 bases, J shed 2 bases, and the junction held 10 bases outside the gene matches. This CDR3 is CASSSRTSGGYLQETQYF. In DNA, the CDR3 is TGTGCCAGCAGTTCCCGGACTAGCGGGGGTTACTTGCAAGAGACCCAGTACTTC.

The chain recombines TRBV5-6 with TRBJ1-2, with TRBD1 as a possible D gene (6 bases). Germline V CDR1 and CDR2: SGHDT, YYEEEE. This CDR3 region has 15 residues. V was shortened by 0 bases and J by 3 bases, with 12 bases between the two germline ends. The CDR3: CASSLGPSGDYGYTF. As DNA, the CDR3 is TGTGCCAGCAGCTTGGGGCCCTCAGGGGACTATGGCTACACCTTC.

The rearrangement links TRBV19 to TRBJ1-1; 7 bases map to TRBD1. The V gene's germline CDR1 is LNHDA and CDR2 SQIVND (reference sequence). Germline trimming cut 5 bases from V and 2 bases from J; bases unmatched to any gene: 8. This CDR3 has 15 amino acids. The CDR3: CASSPEGAANTEAFF. CDR3 sequence (DNA): TGTGCCAGTAGTCCGGAGGGGGCGGCTAACACTGAAGCTTTCTTT.

The chain combines TRBV21-1 with TRBJ2-7; no DNA check was done on the table's D call, TRBD2. TRBV21-1 is a recognized pseudogene. This CDR3 has 15 residues. CDR3 in DNA: TGTGCCAGCAGCAAAGAGTTGCGGGGGGCCTACGAGCAGTACTTC. Translated: CASSKELRGAYEQYF.

The chain employs TRBV4-3 and TRBJ2-3, with 11 bases matching TRBD2. The trim removed 4 bases at V and 1 base at J, leaving 4 bases unmatched. The germline gives CDR1 LGHNA, CDR2 YSLEER. The CDR3 length is 16 residues. The CDR3 nucleotides read TGCGCCAGCAGCCGACAACTAGCGGGGGGCACAGATACGCAGTATTTT. Translated, it gives CASSRQLAGGTDTQYF.

This sequence joins TRBV5-6 and TRBJ2-1; D is possibly TRBD2 (5 bases). The length of the CDR3 is 15 residues. The germline gives CDR1 SGHDT, CDR2 YYEEEE. V lost 0 bases and J lost 4, with 11 bases in between. In DNA form, the CDR3 reads TGTGCCAGCAGCTTGGAGATCGAGGGTTACAATGAGCAGTTCTTC. Its protein is CASSLEIEGYNEQFF.

The rearrangement joins TRBV30 to TRBJ1-1, with unresolved D. Germline loops: CDR1 GTSNPN, CDR2 SVGIG (reference sequence). The CDR3 has 12 residues. Trimming pared 2 bases from V and 4 bases from J, leaving 8 bases between. Here the CDR3 DNA reads TGTGCCTGGAGTCCCGGGAGCACTGAAGCTTTCTTT. Its translation: CAWSPGSTEAFF.

This clone was seen just once. The chain couples TRBV7-8 to TRBJ2-7; possibly TRBD2 for D (7 bases). The CDR3 sequence is 14 residues long. Germline lookup yields CDR1 SGHVS and CDR2 FQNEAQ. The V end was cut by 6 bases, the J end by 3 bases, with 15 bases between. As DNA, the CDR3 is TGTGCCAGCAGTGGGATAGGGGGGGGCTACGAGCAGTACTTC. Encoded protein: CASSGIGGGYEQYF. Full variable domain (remainder filled in from reference TRBV7-8 and TRBJ2-7): GAGVSQSPRYKVAKRGQDVALRCDPISGHVSLFWYQQALGQGPEFLTYFQNEAQLDKSGLPSDRFFAERPEGSVSTLKIQRTQQEDSAVYLCASSGIGGGYEQYFGPGTRLTVT.

The chain employs TRBV28 and TRBJ1-1; D call uncertain. Trimming shortened V by 6 bases and J by 4 bases, and 15 bases separated the two germline ends. Germline values: CDR1 MDHEN, CDR2 SYDVKM. The CDR3 has 14 amino acids. CDR3 DNA sequence: TGTGCCAGCAGCTGGGGAGGGAGTAGCACTGAAGCTTTCTTT. Its protein product is CASSWGGSSTEAFF.

The V and J genes are TRBV27 and TRBJ2-7; TRBD2 might be the D (5 bases). Trimming took off 4 bases at V and 2 bases at J, with 9 bases between the two ends. Per germline, CDR1 MNHEY and CDR2 SMNVEV (reference sequence). The CDR3 is 13 amino acids. The CDR3 sequence is CASSWRHAYEQYF. CDR3 nucleotide sequence: TGTGCCAGCAGTTGGAGGCACGCCTACGAGCAGTACTTC.

This clone is medium-sized (0.01 to 0.1%) in the sample. The rearrangement links TRBV28 to TRBJ2-1; 7 nucleotides line up with TRBD1. Germline assignment: CDR1 MDHEN and CDR2 SYDVKM. There are 20 residues in the CDR3. With 6 bases clipped from V and 4 bases from J, the junction kept 24 bases outside the gene matches. The CDR3 coding sequence is TGTGCCAGCAGCCATCTGACAGGGCAAGCTACACACCAAGGTTACAATGAGCAGTTCTTC. Its translation is CASSHLTGQATHQGYNEQFF. Variable domain in full (rest from reference TRBV28 and TRBJ2-1): DVKVTQSSRYLVKRTGEKVFLECVQDMDHENMFWYRQDPGLGLRLIYFSYDVKMKEKGDIPEGYSVSREKKERFSLILESASTNQTSMYLCASSHLTGQATHQGYNEQFFGPGTRLTVL.

CDR3 sequence: CASSVDTGSYEQYF. Written as DNA, the CDR3 is TGTGCCAGCAGCGTAGATACAGGGAGCTACGAGCAGTACTTC. The chain employs TRBV9 and TRBJ2-7; perhaps TRBD1 as D (6 bases). This CDR3 has 14 amino acids. CDR1 SGDLS and CDR2 YYNGEE come from the germline V gene. V was clipped by 0 bases and J by 3 bases, with 10 bases between them.

The gene calls are TRBV9 and TRBJ2-4; TRBD2 aligns across 8 bases. Germline CDR1 reads SGDLS; CDR2 reads YYNGEE. Germline trimming cut 0 bases from V and 5 bases from J; bases unmatched to any gene: 16. The CDR3 runs 19 residues. The CDR3 bases are TGTGCCAGCAGCGTAGGGAGTTGGTTCGGGGGGGGGCAGGAAAACATTCAGTACTTC. It encodes CASSVGSWFGGGQENIQYF.

The J gene is TRBJ1-2, the V gene TRBV7-8; the match to TRBD1 covers 10 bases. The ends lost 5 bases at V and 6 bases at J; junction bases unmatched: 9. Germline lookup yields CDR1 SGHVS and CDR2 FQNEAQ. The CDR3 is 15 amino acids. The DNA of the CDR3 is TGTGCCAGCAGCACCGGGACAGGGGAACTGAATGGCTACACCTTC. The encoded protein is CASSTGTGELNGYTF. Full variable domain (missing parts from reference TRBV7-8 and TRBJ1-2): GAGVSQSPRYKVAKRGQDVALRCDPISGHVSLFWYQQALGQGPEFLTYFQNEAQLDKSGLPSDRFFAERPEGSVSTLKIQRTQQEDSAVYLCASSTGTGELNGYTFGSGTRLTVV.

The rearrangement joins TRBV18 to TRBJ2-7; 12 positions match TRBD2. Germline V lookup: CDR1 KGHSH, CDR2 LQKENI. The CDR3 has 18 amino acids. Losses at the gene ends were 2 bases for V and 0 bases for J; bases not matched to a gene: 8. For the CDR3, the DNA is TGTGCCAGCTCACCAAAGACTAGCGGGGGCCTGAGCTCCTACGAGCAGTACTTC. Amino acids: CASSPKTSGGLSSYEQYF. Based on the CDR3 plus reference TRBV18 and TRBJ2-7, the full variable domain is NAGVMQNPRHLVRRRGQEARLRCSPMKGHSHVYWYRQLPEEGLKFMVYLQKENIIDESGMPKERFSAEFPKEGPSILRIQQVVRGDSAAYFCASSPKTSGGLSSYEQYFGPGTRLTVT.

This chain joins TRBV6-1 and TRBJ2-1, with 10 bases that match TRBD2. CDR1 and CDR2 from the germline V gene are MNHNS and SASEGT. The length of the CDR3 is 15 residues. V lost 4 bases to trimming and J lost 0 bases; unmatched junction nucleotides: 0. CDR3 DNA sequence: TGTGCCAGCAGTGTAGCGGGGGGCTCCTACAATGAGCAGTTCTTC. Translation: CASSVAGGSYNEQFF.

The chain is built from TRBV15 and TRBJ2-5; D gene unclear. V lost 8 bases and J 4 bases, leaving 11 bases between the germline ends. The CDR3 contains 12 residues. CDR1 and CDR2 (germline): LNHNV, YYDKDF (reference sequence). The CDR3 reads CATGPTGETQYF. The CDR3 nucleotides are TGTGCCACCGGCCCTACGGGAGAGACCCAGTACTTC.

The chain has TRBV7-8 and TRBJ2-7; D is unresolved. V lost 4 bases and J 2 bases, leaving 21 bases between the germline ends. This CDR3 spans 17 amino acids. Per germline, CDR1 SGHVS and CDR2 FQNEAQ. CDR3 nucleotides: TGTGCCAGCAGCTCTTTAACGACGGAGTTCCCCACCTACGAGCAGTACTTC. Translation: CASSSLTTEFPTYEQYF. Drawing the rest from reference TRBV7-8 and TRBJ2-7, the complete variable domain is GAGVSQSPRYKVAKRGQDVALRCDPISGHVSLFWYQQALGQGPEFLTYFQNEAQLDKSGLPSDRFFAERPEGSVSTLKIQRTQQEDSAVYLCASSSLTTEFPTYEQYFGPGTRLTVT.

This chain links TRBV15 with TRBJ2-7, with TRBD1 matching 10 bases. Germline V gene lookup returns CDR1 LNHNV and CDR2 YYDKDF (reference sequence). With 5 bases clipped from V and 5 bases from J, the junction kept 3 bases outside the gene matches. This CDR3 is 13 amino acids long. Here the CDR3 DNA reads TGTGCCACCAGCGTAGGGACAGGGGACGAGCAGTACTTC. It yields the protein CATSVGTGDEQYF. Full variable domain (missing parts from reference TRBV15 and TRBJ2-7): DAMVIQNPRYQVTQFGKPVTLSCSQTLNHNVMYWYQQKSSQAPKLLFHYYDKDFNNEADTPDNFQSRRPNTSFCFLDIRSPGLGDTAMYLCATSVGTGDEQYFGPGTRLTVT.

The chain combines TRBV30 with TRBJ1-5; 7 bases fit TRBD1. CDR1 is GTSNPN, CDR2 SVGIG, per germline (reference sequence). V lost 5 bases and J lost 0; bases outside the gene matches: 10. This CDR3 has 16 residues. Here the CDR3 reads CAWGAGQPYSNQPQHF. CDR3 coding DNA: TGTGCCTGGGGGGCGGGACAGCCATATAGCAATCAGCCCCAGCATTTT.